Listed here is a single TCR beta chain. What it recognizes is unknown. This sample stems from a study of shared clonotypes between healthy human individuals. Background on the study: Plates per donor: three CD4 naive, three CD4 memory, two CD8 naive, one CD8 memory.

General study results and limits: Relative to their counterparts shared across all four donors, non-shared clonotypes exhibited diminished generation probabilities.

Generated by immunoSEQ multiplex PCR, the TCRdb table keeps only in-frame clones and is missing some. Of more than 550,000 clones listed, 55% to 75% were seen once; the top ten hold over 1.5%. This TCR was sampled from a woman between 25 and 40 years old in good health. The specimen sequenced was memory CD4+ T cells sorted from blood. Subset: CD45RA-negative fraction.

DNA for the CDR3: TGTGCTAGTGGTTTGGGCGGACTAGCCCGCACAGATACGCAGTATTTT. It translates to CASGLGGLARTDTQYF. The J gene is TRBJ2-3, the V gene TRBV12-5; 8 bases line up with TRBD2. This CDR3 region has 16 residues. The ends lost 1 base at V and 1 base at J; junction bases unmatched: 4. Germline loops: CDR1 LGHNT, CDR2 FRNRAP.